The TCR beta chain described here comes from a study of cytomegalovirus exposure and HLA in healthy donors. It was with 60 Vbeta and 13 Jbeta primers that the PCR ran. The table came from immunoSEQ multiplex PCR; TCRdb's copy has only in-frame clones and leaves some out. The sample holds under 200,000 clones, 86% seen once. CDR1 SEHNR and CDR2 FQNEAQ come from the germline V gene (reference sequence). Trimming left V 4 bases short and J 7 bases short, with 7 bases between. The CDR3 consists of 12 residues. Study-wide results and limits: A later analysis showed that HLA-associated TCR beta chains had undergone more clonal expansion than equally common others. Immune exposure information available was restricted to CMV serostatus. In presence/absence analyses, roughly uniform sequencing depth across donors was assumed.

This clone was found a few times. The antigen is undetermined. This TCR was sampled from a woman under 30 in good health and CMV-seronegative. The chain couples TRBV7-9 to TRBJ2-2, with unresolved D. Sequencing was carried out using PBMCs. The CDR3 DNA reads TGTGCCAGCAGCTCCAGTCACGGGGAGCTGTTTTTT. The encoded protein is CASSSSHGELFF.